This TCR beta chain derives from a study of blood T cells in healthy people across ages. The overall study: Every two T cells gave about one barcoded beta molecule via template switching.

Primed by a sample-barcoded 5' primer and a J-beta primer mix, a second PCR proceeded for about 7 to 12 cycles. The template-switch adaptor was a 5' adaptor with 12 random nucleotides. It tagged each cDNA molecule. Using its own MiXCR run on the 5' RACE reads, TCRdb lists one record per CDR3 protein. Seen here are 540,000 or so distinct CDR3 sequences, approximately 25% observed once, and the top ten hold 8.7%. A note on this clonotype: This sequence may be a read error, since a much larger clone differs from it by one base.

CDR1 SEHNR and CDR2 FQNEAQ come from the germline V gene (reference sequence). The CDR3 consists of 16 residues. These data were also reused for a study on T cells of mothers and their children. In that study: Similar effects of thymic selection on TCR recombination output were recorded in related and unrelated pairs.

The V and J genes are TRBV7-9 and TRBJ2-5; maybe TRBD1 (6 bases). The sequenced sample consisted of blood. The sequence was obtained from a boy younger than 18 in good health. The CDR3 nucleotides are TGTGCCAGCAGCTGGCAAAGGGGGACCGTGCAAGAGACCCGGTACTTC. Its translation is CASSWQRGTVQETRYF.